This TCR beta chain is drawn from a study of T cell responses to AZD1222 COVID-19 vaccine. The germline V gene encodes CDR1 SGHDT and CDR2 YYEEEE. This CDR3 has 15 amino acids. Trimming stripped 0 bases from V and 7 bases from J, with 13 bases between. Generated by immunoSEQ multiplex PCR, the TCRdb table keeps only in-frame clones and is missing some. The sample consists of about 30,000 clones, approximately 91% of them appearing once. The sequence came from an adult in good health. This chain uses TRBV5-6 with TRBJ2-2; D ambiguous. The material was peripheral blood, obtained on day 0 of AZD1222 vaccination. CDR3 DNA: TGTGCCAGCAGCTTGGTGGGCCCCGTGTTCGGGGAGCTGTTTTTT. This encodes CASSLVGPVFGELFF.